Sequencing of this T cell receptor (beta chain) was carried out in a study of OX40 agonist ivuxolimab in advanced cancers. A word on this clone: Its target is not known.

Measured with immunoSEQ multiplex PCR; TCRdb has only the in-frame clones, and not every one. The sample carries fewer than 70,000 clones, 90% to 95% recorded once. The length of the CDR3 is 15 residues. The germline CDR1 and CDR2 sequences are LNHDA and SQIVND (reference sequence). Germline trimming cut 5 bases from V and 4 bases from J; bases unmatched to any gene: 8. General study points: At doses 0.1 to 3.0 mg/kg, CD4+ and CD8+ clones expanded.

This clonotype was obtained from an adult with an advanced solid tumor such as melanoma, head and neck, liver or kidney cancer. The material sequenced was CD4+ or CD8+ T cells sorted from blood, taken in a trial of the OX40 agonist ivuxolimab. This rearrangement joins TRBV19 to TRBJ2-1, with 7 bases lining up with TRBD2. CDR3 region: CASSPSQAGYNEQFF. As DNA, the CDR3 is TGTGCCAGTAGTCCATCCCAAGCGGGGTACAATGAGCAGTTCTTC.